This T cell receptor (beta chain) was found in a study of regulatory T cells in long-lasting Graves disease. Notes on the study in general: Persistent cases favored TRBV28, TRBJ1-2 and TRBJ2-5.

Time point denoted: persistent/refractory GD, antithyroid drugs over 5 years with positive TRAb. Making the TCR library involved RNA that had been extracted from PBMCs. This clonotype turned up a few times. Its antigen is unknown. Construction of the TCR beta libraries employed iRepertoire HTBI primers in conjunction with Arm-PCR of CDR3 regions. TCRdb fed the multiplex PCR reads into MiXCR, producing one record per CDR3 protein. The sample includes about 660,000 distinct CDR3 sequences, about 32% of them seen just once. Per germline, CDR1 LNHNV and CDR2 YYDKDF (reference sequence). V lost 0 bases to trimming and J lost 0 bases, with 11 bases between them. CDR3 length: 16 residues.

V is TRBV15 and J is TRBJ1-1; D call uncertain. The sequenced sample was peripheral blood mononuclear cells (PBMCs), obtained when the disease was refractory, from a patient treated with antithyroid drugs. This TCR came from a female donor with Graves disease. The CDR3 here is CATSRDWTEMNTEAFF. The CDR3, as DNA: TGTGCCACCAGCAGAGACTGGACGGAGATGAACACTGAAGCTTTCTTT.